This T cell receptor beta chain comes out of a study of blood T cell repertoires in COVID-19. Across the study: Samples of COVID-19 (acute and convalescent) were obtained from the United States, Italy and Spain. From T cells, B-cell-depleted T cells, or PBMCs came the material, which was cDNA or gDNA.

In the original workflow: Estimation of nucleated cell counts relied on the amplification of reference gene primers. The repertoire was sequenced with immunoSEQ multiplex PCR; TCRdb's copy has only in-frame clones and lacks some. V, J and clone size derive from that table, while D and trimming were established from the DNA sequence. In the table there are around 160,000 clones, around 80% of which are singletons. V trimming: 6 bases; J trimming: 0 bases; junction bases outside the gene matches: 8. CDR3 length equals 14 residues. Germline-derived CDR1 and CDR2 are SQVTM and ANQGSEA. The V and J genes are TRBV29-1 and TRBJ2-7; 7 positions agree with TRBD1. The material sequenced was peripheral blood. The sequence was obtained from an elderly woman with acute or convalescent COVID-19. CDR3 loop: CSVGKTGYSYEQYF. The DNA for the CDR3 is TGCAGCGTAGGAAAGACAGGGTACTCCTACGAGCAGTACTTC.